Below, one TCR beta chain is given with its context. Its target is not known. CDR3 length: 15 residues. Per the germline V gene, CDR1 is LNHDA and CDR2 is SQIVND (reference sequence). Trimming shortened V by 5 bases and J by 9 bases, and 20 bases separated the two germline ends. This entry comes from a study of Tregs in tolerant kidney transplant recipients. Study-wide results and caveats: Expanding Tregs on activated donor B cells appeared to best identify donor-specific TCRbeta clones. Biological reproducibility was not directly addressed in this study. Validation in larger populations is needed because few patients were studied.

Data came from immunoSEQ multiplex PCR; TCRdb stores just in-frame clones and leaves some out. The sample has hundreds of thousands of clones, approximately 84% seen once; the top ten hold less than 0.75%. Unstimulated regulatory T cells (CD4+CD25+CD127-), CD4+CD25- non-regulatory cells, CD4 and CD8 cells were FACS-sorted from thawed PBMCs. This sequence was found in a human donor in good health. V is TRBV19 and J is TRBJ2-1; D possibly corresponds to TRBD2 (5 bases). The sequencing input was CD4+ T cells from blood. The CDR3: CASSFSTNSLGEQFF. The DNA for the CDR3 is TGTGCCAGTAGTTTCTCGACTAACTCCCTGGGTGAGCAGTTCTTC. Variable domain in full (rest from reference TRBV19 and TRBJ2-1): DGGITQSPKYLFRKEGQNVTLSCEQNLNHDAMYWYRQDPGQGLRLIYYSQIVNDFQKGDIAEGYSVSREKKESFPLTVTSAQKNPTAFYLCASSFSTNSLGEQFFGPGTRLTVL.